The rows below give T cell receptor beta chains drawn from one sample of a study of regulatory T cells in long-lasting Graves disease. TCRdb used MiXCR to reprocess the multiplex PCR reads, holding one entry per CDR3 protein. The sample consists of about 420,000 distinct CDR3 sequences, around 17% of them appearing once. The sample was also linked to a second study, of T cells in Graves' hyperthyroidism and ophthalmopathy.

Sequenced here: peripheral blood mononuclear cells (PBMCs), sampled at new diagnosis, from a patient treated with antithyroid drugs. These receptors were taken from a woman younger than 35 with Graves disease. CDR3s include the opening cysteine and the closing phenylalanine or tryptophan. Each record gives: CDR3 protein, V gene, J gene.

CASSLIRDSISPLHF	TRBV5-1	TRBJ1-6
CASSSGLAGGNTDTQYF	TRBV7-2	TRBJ2-3
CASSDAFSATNEKLFF	TRBV25-1	TRBJ1-4
CASSYSKSGASFYNEQFF	TRBV6-5	TRBJ2-1
CSASPSGRAHEQYF	TRBV20-1	TRBJ2-7
CSARSWEGLNYEQYF	TRBV20-1	TRBJ2-7
CASSQGFSGNTIYF	TRBV14	TRBJ1-3
CASSLGGTGDGNTIYF	TRBV5-1	TRBJ1-3
CASSLEFRLAGGNEQFF	TRBV5-5	TRBJ2-1
CASSQYRDGYTF	TRBV2	TRBJ1-2
CASSERGGLAGAQTGETQYF	TRBV6-1	TRBJ2-5
CASSPGTGDTYEQYF	TRBV7-6	TRBJ2-7
CASSFGQDNEKLFF	TRBV5-4	TRBJ1-4
CASSIRLGIGGNEQFF	TRBV19	TRBJ2-1
CASKEGLADTGELFF	TRBV2	TRBJ2-2
CASSQVVTSGSNEQFF	TRBV3-1	TRBJ2-1
CATSDTTSGRGEQFF	TRBV24-1	TRBJ2-1
CATSSQDLVWGTEAFF	TRBV15	TRBJ1-1
CASSLELDTDTQYF	TRBV28	TRBJ2-3
CASSDGRATDTQYF	TRBV10-1	TRBJ2-3
CASSLSREGNEQYF	TRBV7-8	TRBJ2-7
CASSKRRGETQYF	TRBV7-2	TRBJ2-5
CASSEALPADTQYF	TRBV2	TRBJ2-3
CASTPRHQGTGANVLTF	TRBV27	TRBJ2-6
CASSLSRLNVETQYF	TRBV27	TRBJ2-5
CASRGPALTLHF	TRBV28	TRBJ1-6
CASSQDYFGSSMNTGELFF	TRBV14	TRBJ2-2
CATDRGGGRYEQYF	TRBV28	TRBJ2-7
CASSYGDAHTDTQYF	TRBV6-2/TRBV6-3	TRBJ2-3
CARDRQGGAANVLTF	TRBV12-3/TRBV12-4	TRBJ2-6
CASSLAIIQGANTGELFF	TRBV5-1	TRBJ2-2
CASSQPGAAVTEAFF	TRBV27	TRBJ1-1
CSARSGNLNTEAFF	TRBV20-1	TRBJ1-1
CASSKEKTSGIYEQYF	TRBV19	TRBJ2-7
CAWSKDHPRETQYF	TRBV30	TRBJ2-5
CSASLWNKGSYEQYF	TRBV20-1	TRBJ2-7
CASSTPRTVPNSPLHF	TRBV19	TRBJ1-6
CASSSDRERILGTEAFF	TRBV7-2	TRBJ1-1
CASSLRGFAGNTIYF	TRBV28	TRBJ1-3
CASSQETRGGGNIEAFF	TRBV4-3	TRBJ1-1
CASSSPGLVSTDTQYF	TRBV5-1	TRBJ2-3
CSARGAGGSPYGYTF	TRBV20-1	TRBJ1-2
CASSAGRGTDTQYF	TRBV2	TRBJ2-3
CASSEQTGRGNQPQHF	TRBV2	TRBJ1-5
CSVVAAEQFF	TRBV29-1	TRBJ2-1
CASSLIRKSPYNEQSF	TRBV11-2	TRBJ2-1
CSARDPRTGQNQPQHF	TRBV20-1	TRBJ1-5
CASSLSGSNTEAFF	TRBV28	TRBJ1-1
CASSLLAGVPDTQYF	TRBV12-3/TRBV12-4	TRBJ2-3
CASSPGGRNSPLHF	TRBV5-8	TRBJ1-6
CSARVGGNSYNEQFF	TRBV20-1	TRBJ2-1
CASSSHREGNYGYTF	TRBV27	TRBJ1-2
CATSRRRDSVEEQYF	TRBV15	TRBJ2-7
CASSLGGAAGLTYEQYF	TRBV7-2	TRBJ2-7
CASSPSGALYEQYF	TRBV7-9	TRBJ2-7
CASSHQGRGSSYNEQFF	TRBV4-3	TRBJ2-1
CASSLGIIAGDTEAFF	TRBV11-2	TRBJ1-1
CASSPSGSSDF	TRBV7-2	TRBJ2-3